Presented here are 27 T cell receptor beta chains from one specimen sequenced in a study of blood T cells in healthy people across ages. Sample-barcoded 5' priming and a J-beta primer mix drove a second PCR of roughly 7 to 11 cycles. TCRdb re-called the 5' RACE reads through MiXCR, storing one row per CDR3 protein. This table has about 760,000 distinct CDR3 sequences, 25% appearing once. This same sample was also taken into another study, of T cells of mothers and their children.

The sequencing sample was made of blood. All receptors come from a boy between 10 and 17 years old in good health.

This clonotype was recorded a few times. V and J are TRBV23-1 and TRBJ2-1; D might be TRBD1 or TRBD2, each matching 5 bases. The J call may be in error: the DNA end matches TRBJ2-5 better. TRBV23-1 has ORF status, its function being uncertain. The CDR3 extends over 16 amino acids. The CDR3 loop reads CASSPSPRDGGETQYF. The CDR3 DNA follows: TGCGCCAGCAGTCCTTCGCCCCGGGACGGCGGGGAGACCCAGTACTTC.

A few counts support this clonotype. This chain links TRBV7-2 with TRBJ2-5; D is perhaps TRBD1 (5 bases). The J call is doubtful: the DNA matches TRBJ2-7 better. The CDR3 totals 15 residues. Per germline, CDR1 SGHTA and CDR2 FQGNSA. The DNA of the CDR3 is TGTGCCAGCAGCTTATTCCCAGGGAACGGCTACGAGCAGTACTTC. Its protein product is CASSLFPGNGYEQYF.

The chain is built from TRBV7-9 and TRBJ1-4; D is unclear. The V end lost 1 base, the J end lost 5 bases, and 14 bases lay between the germline ends. This CDR3 is built from 16 residues. CDR1 and CDR2 (germline): SEHNR, FQNEAQ (reference sequence). The CDR3 sequence is CASSLDAVTWNEKLFF. The CDR3, as DNA: TGTGCCAGCAGCTTAGACGCCGTCACGTGGAATGAAAAACTGTTTTTT. The full variable domain, rest sourced from reference TRBV7-9 and TRBJ1-4, is DTGVSQNPRHKITKRGQNVTFRCDPISEHNRLYWYRQTLGQGPEFLTYFQNEAQLEKSRLLSDRFSAERPKGSFSTLEIQRTEQGDSAMYLCASSLDAVTWNEKLFFGSGTQLSVL.

This clonotype has a handful of counts. The rearrangement uses TRBV4-2 and TRBJ2-7, with unresolved D. Germline V CDR1 and CDR2: LGHNA, YNFKEQ. CDR3 size: 15 residues. Deletions cut 5 bases from V and 5 bases from J, with 19 bases between. The CDR3 DNA reads TGTGCCAGCAGCTCAAGACGTGGGTCAGGTGACGAGCAGTACTTC. It specifies CASSSRRGSGDEQYF.

The chain combines TRBV12-3 or TRBV12-4 with TRBJ2-3, with TRBD1 as a possible D gene (6 bases). Trimming cost V 5 bases and J 4 bases, with 19 bases left between them. This CDR3 contains 16 residues. The DNA for the CDR3 is TGTGCCAGCAGTCCCCTGACAGGAGAGATCGCAGATACGCAGTATTTT. Translation gives CASSPLTGEIADTQYF.

The V and J genes are TRBV7-3 and TRBJ2-7; 11 bases align to TRBD2. CDR3 size: 15 residues. With V trimmed by 0 bases and J by 8 bases, 6 bases remained unmatched. Germline CDR1 and CDR2: SGHTA and FQGTGA. The chain's CDR3 is CASSLTGLAGEQQYF. The CDR3 region has the DNA TGTGCCAGCAGCTTAACAGGACTAGCGGGCGAACAGCAGTACTTC.

This chain connects TRBV12-3 or TRBV12-4 to TRBJ1-5; TRBD1 matches at 10 bases. V was pared by 5 bases and J by 7 bases, with 5 bases of the junction left unmatched. This CDR3 has 14 amino acids. Here the CDR3 reads CASSPGQGWQPQHF. The CDR3 coding sequence is TGTGCCAGCAGTCCGGGACAGGGGTGGCAGCCCCAGCATTTT.

This sequence joins TRBV12-3 or TRBV12-4 and TRBJ1-1; 11 positions match TRBD1. The junction had 7 bases not matched to a gene; V was cut back by 6 bases and J by 7 bases. CDR3 length: 14 amino acids. CDR3 protein: CASRTDRGQGEAFF. The CDR3 DNA reads TGTGCCAGCAGAACGGACAGGGGGCAGGGTGAAGCTTTCTTT.

A few counts support this clonotype. The chain joins TRBV5-1 to TRBJ2-3; 11 nucleotides match TRBD2. The J segment lost 6 bases and the V segment lost 4 bases, leaving 7 bases of the junction unmatched. The CDR3 covers 15 residues. The germline V gene encodes CDR1 SGHRS and CDR2 YFSETQ. Written as DNA, the CDR3 is TGCGCCAGCAGCCCCACTAGCGGGGGAGGCGATACGCAGTATTTT. Its protein is CASSPTSGGGDTQYF.

This chain links TRBV29-1 with TRBJ1-2; 8 bases map to TRBD1. The CDR3 extends over 14 amino acids. V lost 0 bases to trimming and J lost 7 bases; unmatched junction nucleotides: 7. Germline-derived CDR1 and CDR2 are SQVTM and ANQGSEA. In DNA, the CDR3 is TGCAGCGTTGAAGATCGTCAGGGGGCGGGTGGCTACACCTTC. Translation: CSVEDRQGAGGYTF.

In its sample, this clonotype was seen a few times. J is TRBJ1-2 and V is TRBV7-2; maybe TRBD1 (5 bases). This CDR3 has 15 residues. Trimming shortened V by 5 bases and J by 6 bases, and 19 bases separated the two germline ends. Germline-derived CDR1 and CDR2 are SGHTA and FQGNSA. The CDR3 spells CASSPDGGGFDGYTF. The CDR3 DNA reads as TGTGCCAGCAGCCCCGACGGGGGAGGTTTTGATGGCTACACCTTC.

This clonotype was counted between two and nine times. The chain couples TRBV20-1 to TRBJ2-7; D remains ambiguous. The CDR3 loop spans 14 amino acids. V gave up 3 bases and J gave up 0 bases, with 12 bases separating them. CDR1 is DFQATT and CDR2 is SNEGSKA in the germline V gene (reference sequence). The CDR3 nucleotides are TGCAGTGCTAGTAGATCCAGGAGCTCCTACGAGCAGTACTTC. As protein: CSASRSRSSYEQYF.

The chain has TRBV7-3 and TRBJ2-3, with D uncertain. The CDR3 sequence is 15 residues long. V dropped 8 bases and J dropped 1 base, with 16 bases sitting between them. The germline gives CDR1 SGHTA, CDR2 FQGTGA. CDR3 loop: CASPKRDIRTDTQYF. CDR3 nucleotides: TGTGCCAGCCCTAAACGCGACATTCGCACAGATACGCAGTATTTT. The whole variable domain, remainder taken from reference TRBV7-3 and TRBJ2-3, is GAGVSQTPSNKVTEKGKYVELRCDPISGHTALYWYRQSLGQGPEFLIYFQGTGAADDSGLPNDRFFAVRPEGSVSTLKIQRTERGDSAVYLCASPKRDIRTDTQYFGPGTRLTVL.

This clonotype was counted a few times. The V gene is TRBV25-1, the J gene TRBJ2-5; D unclear. Trimming pared 0 bases from V and 1 base from J, leaving 9 bases between. The V gene's germline CDR1 is MGHDK and CDR2 SYGVNS. The CDR3 has 15 residues. The CDR3 nucleotides read TGTGCCAGCAGTGAATATATCGGCCTCCAAGAGACCCAGTACTTC. It encodes CASSEYIGLQETQYF.

This chain connects TRBV4-1 to TRBJ1-5, with TRBD1 as a possible D gene (6 bases). V gave up 0 bases and J gave up 2 bases, with 14 bases separating them. The CDR3 spans 17 residues. Germline-derived CDR1 and CDR2 are MGHRA and YSYEKL. The CDR3: CASSQDVGGLGNQPQHF. The CDR3 coding sequence is TGCGCCAGCAGCCAAGATGTCGGGGGGCTGGGCAATCAGCCCCAGCATTTT.

The chain combines TRBV6-5 with TRBJ1-6; 8 nucleotides line up with TRBD1. Germline CDR1 and CDR2: MNHEY and SVGAGI. The ends lost 0 bases at V and 7 bases at J; junction bases unmatched: 5. This CDR3 comprises 16 residues. The CDR3 sequence is CASSYSRDRPNSPLHF. The CDR3 coding sequence is TGTGCCAGCAGTTACTCCCGGGACAGGCCAAATTCACCCCTCCACTTT.

This clonotype was detected only a few times. J is TRBJ2-5 and V is TRBV29-1; 7 bases are a match to TRBD1. V trimming: 3 bases; J trimming: 2 bases; junction bases outside the gene matches: 6. From germline, CDR1 is SQVTM and CDR2 ANQGSEA. CDR3 length: 14 amino acids. This chain's CDR3 is CSVDPWDRQETQYF. CDR3 nucleotides: TGCAGCGTTGACCCCTGGGACAGACAAGAGACCCAGTACTTC.

V gene TRBV29-1 combines with J gene TRBJ2-7; TRBD2 agrees at 10 bases. The ends lost 5 bases at V and 0 bases at J; junction bases unmatched: 10. This CDR3 comprises 16 residues. Germline lookup yields CDR1 SQVTM and CDR2 ANQGSEA. The CDR3 DNA sequence: TGCAGCGTTTCCGGACTAGCGGAGGGGAACTCCTACGAGCAGTACTTC. This codes for CSVSGLAEGNSYEQYF.

The rearrangement uses TRBV20-1 and TRBJ2-5, with TRBD2 identical over 13 bases. This CDR3 spans 15 amino acids. The V gene's germline CDR1 is DFQATT and CDR2 SNEGSKA (reference sequence). The junction had 7 bases not matched to a gene; V was cut back by 4 bases and J by 5 bases. The CDR3 loop is CSAIRPGLAGETQYF. CDR3 in DNA: TGCAGTGCTATTCGTCCGGGACTAGCGGGGGAGACCCAGTACTTC.

V is TRBV12-5 and J is TRBJ2-7, with a tentative D call TRBD2 (6 bases). CDR3 size: 14 residues. Germline values: CDR1 LGHNT, CDR2 FRNRAP. V lost 7 bases, J lost 2 bases, and 15 bases lay in between. CDR3 residues: CASANGTAPYEQYF. The CDR3 bases are TGTGCTAGTGCCAACGGGACTGCCCCCTACGAGCAGTACTTC.

The chain couples TRBV5-6 to TRBJ2-5; unclear D gene. TRBJ2-1 explains the end of the DNA better; the J call may be wrong. Per germline, CDR1 SGHDT and CDR2 YYEEEE. The CDR3 extends over 13 amino acids. The CDR3 DNA reads as TGTGCCAGCAGCTTGGACGACGACAATGAGCAGTTCTTC. Protein: CASSLDDDNEQFF.

The rearrangement uses TRBV29-1 and TRBJ1-3, with TRBD1 matching over 8 bases. With V trimmed by 6 bases and J by 2 bases, 6 bases remained unmatched. The V gene's germline CDR1 is SQVTM and CDR2 ANQGSEA. The CDR3 totals 14 residues. This CDR3 reads CSVTGVLAGNTIYF. The DNA for the CDR3 is TGCAGCGTGACAGGGGTTTTAGCTGGAAACACCATATATTTT.

This clonotype was recorded a few times. V and J are TRBV12-3 or TRBV12-4 and TRBJ1-2; D gene ambiguous. This CDR3 contains 13 residues. The V gene lost 5 bases and the J gene lost 2 bases, with 9 bases spanning the gap. This chain's CDR3 is CASSVDGNYGYTF. DNA of the CDR3: TGTGCCAGCAGTGTGGACGGCAACTATGGCTACACCTTC.

The table lists this clonotype with a few counts. The chain employs TRBV7-6 and TRBJ2-2, with 9 bases aligning to TRBD1. Trimming removed 3 bases from V and 6 bases from J; junction bases left unmatched: 11. The CDR3 has 17 amino acids. Germline assignment: CDR1 SGHVS and CDR2 FNYEAQ. The CDR3 protein is CASSLEPGQGAPGELFF. Written as DNA, the CDR3 is TGTGCCAGCAGCTTGGAACCGGGACAGGGCGCTCCCGGGGAGCTGTTTTTT.

The genes are TRBV7-9 and TRBJ2-2; 8 bases match TRBD2. Germline V gene lookup returns CDR1 SEHNR and CDR2 FQNEAQ (reference sequence). The CDR3 is 15 amino acids. The V gene end was trimmed by 5 bases and the J gene end by 7 bases; junction bases not matched to a gene: 9. The chain's CDR3 is CASSPPLAEIGELFF. The CDR3 nucleotides read TGTGCCAGCAGCCCCCCACTAGCGGAAATCGGGGAGCTGTTTTTT.

The gene calls are TRBV14 and TRBJ1-3, with 10 bases aligning to TRBD1. V was pared by 0 bases and J by 5 bases, with 4 bases of the junction left unmatched. From germline, CDR1 is SGHDN and CDR2 FVKESK. The length of the CDR3 is 16 residues. CDR3 in amino acids: CASSQDVGQGRNTIYF. The CDR3 DNA reads as TGTGCCAGCAGCCAAGATGTGGGACAGGGGCGAAACACCATATATTTT.

Here the CDR3 DNA reads TGCAGTGCTAGAAGTGTCGGGACAGGGCGAGCGGGAGCTTTGGATGAGCAGTTCTTC. Residues: CSARSVGTGRAGALDEQFF. The V call is TRBV20-1, the J call TRBJ2-5; weak D call: TRBD1 (9 bases). The J call may not be correct, given that the DNA end is closer to TRBJ2-1. The CDR3 covers 19 residues. Looked up from germline, CDR1 is DFQATT and CDR2 is SNEGSKA (reference sequence).